This T cell receptor (beta chain) was identified during a study of OX40 agonist ivuxolimab in advanced cancers. The overall study: A history of anti-PD-1, anti-PD-L1 or anti-CTLA-4 therapy was acceptable, and around 36% had some.

Findings of the study overall: Fewer expanded clones were found on average in CD4+ than in CD8+ T cells. Among expanded peripheral T cells, antigen specificity went undetermined.

With respect to this clone: What it recognizes is unknown.

Measured with immunoSEQ multiplex PCR; TCRdb has only the in-frame clones, and not every one. The data contain some 54,000 clones, approximately 84% of them singletons. The sequence was collected from an adult with an advanced solid tumor such as melanoma, head and neck, liver or kidney cancer. The specimen was CD4+ or CD8+ T cells sorted from blood, collected in a trial of the OX40 agonist ivuxolimab.

CDR3 in amino acids: CASSLGREVWEQYF. In DNA, the CDR3 is TGTGCCAGCAGTTTAGGACGAGAAGTATGGGAGCAGTACTTC. V is TRBV27 and J is TRBJ2-7; D remains ambiguous. Germline assignment: CDR1 MNHEY and CDR2 SMNVEV (reference sequence). Trimming cost V 2 bases and J 7 bases, with 15 bases left between them. The CDR3 has 14 residues.